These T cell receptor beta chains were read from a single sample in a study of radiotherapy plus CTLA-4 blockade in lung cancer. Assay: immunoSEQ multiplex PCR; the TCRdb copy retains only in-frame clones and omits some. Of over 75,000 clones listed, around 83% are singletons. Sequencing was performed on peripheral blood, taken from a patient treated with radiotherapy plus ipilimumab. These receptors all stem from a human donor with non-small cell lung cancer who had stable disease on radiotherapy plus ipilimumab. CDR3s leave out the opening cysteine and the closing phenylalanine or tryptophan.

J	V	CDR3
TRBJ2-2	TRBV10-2	ASRTGLVGELF
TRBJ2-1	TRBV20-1	SATQYNEQF
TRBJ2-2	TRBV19	ASSMVQGAGELF
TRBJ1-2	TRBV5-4	ASSLGTGNYGYT
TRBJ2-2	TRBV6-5	ASSLRQTNTGELF
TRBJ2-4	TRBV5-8	ASSLGRSDAKNIQY
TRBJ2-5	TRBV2	ASTSAPGTVETQY
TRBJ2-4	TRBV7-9	VSLSTVAKNIQY
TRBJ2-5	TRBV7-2	ASSLDRGWETQY
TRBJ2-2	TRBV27	ASSPIRQVKELF
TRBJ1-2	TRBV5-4	ASSDSGQGSGGYT
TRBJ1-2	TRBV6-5	ASSYDPDRAYGYT
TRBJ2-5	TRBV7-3	ASGLQGQETQY
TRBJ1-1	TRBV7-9	ASSFRQGVTEAF
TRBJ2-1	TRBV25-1	ASSGKGDNEQF
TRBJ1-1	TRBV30	AWSVGIEAF
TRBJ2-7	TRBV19	ASSIVLLAEENEQY
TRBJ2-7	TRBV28	ASSLRGWEQY
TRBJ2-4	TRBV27	ASSTVGTGGYKLAKNIQY
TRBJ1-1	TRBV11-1	ASSRQGGNTEAF
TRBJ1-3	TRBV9	ASSPWEGRSGNTIY
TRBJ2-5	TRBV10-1	ASSCAQETQY
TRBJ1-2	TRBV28	ASSSRTYGYT
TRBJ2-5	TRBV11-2	ASSPRGGAFQETQY
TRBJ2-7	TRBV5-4	ASSQGLAGVYEQY
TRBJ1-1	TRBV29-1	SGYSAGPVMNTEAF
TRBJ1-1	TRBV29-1	SGADGSTEAF
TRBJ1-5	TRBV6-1	ASRAGPNQPQH
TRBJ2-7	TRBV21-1	ASHTRGGSYEQY
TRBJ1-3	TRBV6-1	ASSGARGQGAGGNTIY
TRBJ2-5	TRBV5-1	ASSLFSGYQETQY
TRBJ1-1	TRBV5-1	ASSSSRAGGEAF
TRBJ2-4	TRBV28	ASSAPTIQY
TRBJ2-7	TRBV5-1	ASSSGDSAAYEQY
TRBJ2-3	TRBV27	ASSLSHTTDTQY
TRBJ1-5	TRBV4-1	ASSQDIGMPQH
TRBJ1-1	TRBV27	ASSPSTRNTEAF
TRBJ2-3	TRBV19	ASSIREGRGTDTQY
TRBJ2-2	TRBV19	ATSDRENTRELF
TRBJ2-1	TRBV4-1	ASSQDGTEYNEQF
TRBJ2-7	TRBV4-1	ASSHPDPPYEQY
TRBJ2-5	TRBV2	ASSEGDGTPRETQY
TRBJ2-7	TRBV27	ASSLGRGLEQY
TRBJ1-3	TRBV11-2	ASSLSGNTIY
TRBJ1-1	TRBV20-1	SARTGFEAF